Listed below are T cell receptor beta chains from one sample, sequenced in a study of CD8+ T cells in alopecia areata. Clones were read by immunoSEQ multiplex PCR, and TCRdb kept only the in-frame ones, dropping some. The data hold 180,000 or so clones, with about 53% observed a single time. The sample in question was CD8+ T cells sorted from blood, obtained at week 24, from a patient treated with tofacitinib. Source of these receptors: a human donor with alopecia areata. Each CDR3 is given with its conserved first and last residue. The order of the fields is V gene, D gene, clone size, J gene, CDR3 protein, CDR3 DNA. D genes are given only for firm matches. Clone size is not always given. Where it is, it says once, few, many or a class for expanded clones.

TRBV7-8	-	few	TRBJ2-1	CASSLTPDRPISYNEQFF	TGTGCCAGCAGCCTCACCCCCGACAGACCTATCTCCTACAATGAGCAGTTCTTC
TRBV5-1	-	-	TRBJ1-1	CASSPEGYTEAFF	TGCGCCAGCAGCCCTGAAGGGTACACTGAAGCTTTCTTT
TRBV9	TRBD1	-	TRBJ2-1	CASSVSGTVYNEQFF	TGTGCCAGCAGCGTATCCGGGACAGTCTACAATGAGCAGTTCTTC
TRBV29-1	-	-	TRBJ1-1	CSAPTGNTEAFF	TGCAGCGCCCCGACAGGGAACACTGAAGCTTTCTTT
TRBV5-3	-	-	TRBJ1-6	CARSLTGLISPLHF	TGTGCCAGAAGCTTGACAGGGTTGATTTCACCCCTCCACTTT
TRBV4-3	-	-	TRBJ2-1	CASSQDGNEQFF	TGCGCCAGCAGCCAAGACGGCAATGAGCAGTTCTTC
TRBV30	TRBD1	-	TRBJ1-1	CAWGTGAEAFF	TGTGCCTGGGGAACAGGGGCTGAAGCTTTCTTT
TRBV2	-	once	TRBJ1-1	CASKRTVNTEAFF	TGTGCCAGCAAACGAACAGTGAACACTGAAGCTTTCTTT
TRBV27	TRBD1	-	TRBJ2-7	CASSIQGNYEQYF	TGTGCCAGCTCGATACAGGGGAACTACGAGCAGTACTTC
TRBV12-5	-	few	TRBJ1-4	CASANGGRGEIF	TGTGCTAGTGCCAACGGGGGCAGGGGCGAAATTTTT
TRBV19	-	-	TRBJ2-1	CASRSSSYNEQFF	TGTGCCAGTAGGAGCAGCTCCTACAATGAGCAGTTCTTC
TRBV29-1	-	few	TRBJ1-2	CSVELGGSNYGYTF	TGCAGCGTTGAGTTGGGGGGGAGTAACTATGGCTACACCTTC
TRBV6-5	-	-	TRBJ1-2	CASSYSPRGGGYTF	TGTGCCAGCAGTTATTCGCCCAGGGGAGGGGGCTACACCTTC
TRBV29-1	TRBD2	-	TRBJ2-1	CSLTLAGDYNEQFF	TGCAGCCTCACACTAGCGGGGGACTACAATGAGCAGTTCTTC
TRBV29-1	-	few	TRBJ2-3	CSVERVSTDTQYF	TGCAGCGTCGAAAGGGTTAGCACAGATACGCAGTATTTT
TRBV27	-	-	TRBJ1-5	CASSLYGTVYSNQPQHF	TGTGCCAGCAGTTTATACGGTACCGTGTATAGCAATCAGCCCCAGCATTTT
TRBV4-3	-	few	TRBJ2-7	CASSQDLAVSYEQYF	TGCGCCAGCAGCCAAGATCTAGCAGTCTCCTACGAGCAGTACTTC
TRBV7-3	-	few	TRBJ2-3	CASRRDGTDTQYF	TGTGCCAGCAGGCGAGACGGCACAGATACGCAGTATTTT
TRBV27	TRBD2	-	TRBJ2-1	CASSLSPGTSYYNEQFF	TGTGCCAGCAGTTTATCCCCCGGGACTAGCTATTACAATGAGCAGTTCTTC
TRBV6-4	-	once	TRBJ1-5	CASSEFSNQPQHF	TGTGCCAGCAGTGAATTCTCCAATCAGCCCCAGCATTTT
TRBV29-1	-	-	TRBJ1-2	CSVRDKGSYGYTF	TGCAGCGTTAGGGACAAGGGGAGCTATGGCTACACCTTC
TRBV27	-	-	TRBJ1-2	CASSFGGAGRDYGYTF	TGTGCCAGCAGTTTTGGGGGCGCGGGGAGGGACTATGGCTACACCTTC
TRBV4-3	-	few	TRBJ1-1	CASSHKTGTEAFF	TGCGCCAGCAGCCACAAAACCGGGACTGAAGCTTTCTTT
TRBV30	-	-	TRBJ1-5	CAWSTDSNQPQHF	TGTGCCTGGAGTACGGATAGCAATCAGCCCCAGCATTTT
TRBV27	TRBD1	-	TRBJ1-2	CASSLQGEGYGYTF	TGTGCCAGCAGCCTACAGGGGGAGGGCTATGGCTACACCTTC
TRBV30	TRBD1	-	TRBJ1-1	CAWSTGTGYTEAFF	TGTGCCTGGAGCACCGGGACAGGATACACTGAAGCTTTCTTT
TRBV27	TRBD1	few	TRBJ2-7	CASLPPGQGILEQYF	TGTGCCAGCCTTCCACCGGGACAGGGGATCCTTGAGCAGTACTTC
TRBV11-2	TRBD2	few	TRBJ2-1	CASSNSGGTLNEQFF	TGTGCCAGCAGTAATAGCGGGGGGACTCTCAATGAGCAGTTCTTC
TRBV2	-	-	TRBJ2-3	CASSESPLTAPDTQYF	TGTGCCAGCAGTGAATCCCCCCTCACCGCACCAGATACGCAGTATTTT
TRBV30	-	-	TRBJ2-2	CAWSPGGGYTGELFF	TGTGCCTGGAGCCCAGGTGGGGGGTACACCGGGGAGCTGTTTTTT
TRBV2	-	few	TRBJ2-5	CASSEALIGGQQETQYF	TGTGCCAGCAGTGAAGCGCTGATCGGGGGGCAACAAGAGACCCAGTACTTC
TRBV25-1	-	-	TRBJ1-2	CASSESRYYGYTF	TGTGCCAGCAGTGAATCCCGATACTATGGCTACACCTTC
TRBV10-3	-	few	TRBJ2-1	CAIKTSTPRDNEQFF	TGTGCCATCAAAACCTCAACACCGCGGGACAATGAGCAGTTCTTC
TRBV29-1	TRBD2	few	TRBJ2-7	CSVGGVSAGVYEQYF	TGCAGCGTTGGAGGGGTGTCGGCGGGGGTCTACGAGCAGTACTTC
TRBV29-1	-	few	TRBJ2-7	CSVEDPGRGYEQYF	TGCAGCGTTGAAGATCCGGGCAGGGGCTACGAGCAGTACTTC
TRBV27	-	-	TRBJ1-1	CASSLSGAIGNTEAFF	TGTGCCAGCAGTTTATCAGGGGCTATTGGGAACACTGAAGCTTTCTTT
TRBV5-1	TRBD2	-	TRBJ2-5	CASSFSRGDQETQYF	TGCGCCAGCAGCTTTTCGCGGGGGGACCAAGAGACCCAGTACTTC
TRBV14	-	-	TRBJ2-3	CASSPVDRLADTQYF	TGTGCCAGCAGCCCGGTAGACAGGTTAGCGGATACGCAGTATTTT
TRBV11-2	-	-	TRBJ2-1	CASSLDWAGGHEQFF	TGTGCCAGCAGCTTAGATTGGGCAGGAGGGCATGAGCAGTTCTTC
TRBV25-1	-	few	TRBJ1-1	CASSVGIDAEAFF	TGTGCCAGCAGTGTAGGAATTGACGCTGAAGCTTTCTTT
TRBV29-1	-	-	TRBJ1-1	CSVDRAGAFF	TGCAGCGTTGATCGGGCGGGAGCTTTCTTT
TRBV30	TRBD1	-	TRBJ1-1	CAWDRVGAEAFF	TGTGCCTGGGACAGGGTGGGAGCTGAAGCTTTCTTT
TRBV2	-	few	TRBJ1-1	CASSPIGDTEAFF	TGTGCCAGCAGTCCAATTGGGGACACTGAAGCTTTCTTT
TRBV25-1	-	-	TRBJ2-5	CASSEWSDSRETQYF	TGTGCCAGCAGTGAATGGAGCGACTCAAGGGAGACCCAGTACTTC
TRBV30	-	-	TRBJ1-1	CAWWPDGVGSEAFF	TGTGCCTGGTGGCCAGACGGGGTAGGGAGTGAAGCTTTCTTT
TRBV7-8	-	-	TRBJ1-1	CASSLMGIGNTEAFF	TGTGCCAGCAGCCTCATGGGGATTGGCAACACTGAAGCTTTCTTT
TRBV7-8	-	-	TRBJ2-6	CASSLYRDPGANVLTF	TGTGCCAGCAGCTTGTACCGGGATCCCGGGGCCAACGTCCTGACTTTC
TRBV7-6	-	-	TRBJ2-1	CASSRGPDNEQFF	TGTGCCAGCAGCCGCGGACCCGACAATGAGCAGTTCTTC
TRBV10-2	TRBD1	few	TRBJ1-5	CASNGGQGNQPQHF	TGCGCCAGCAATGGGGGACAGGGAAATCAGCCCCAGCATTTT
TRBV30	-	-	TRBJ2-5	CAWSDDSQETQYF	TGTGCCTGGAGTGACGACAGCCAAGAGACCCAGTACTTC
TRBV7-2	-	once	TRBJ2-1	CASSLGRNEQFF	TGTGCCAGCAGCTTAGGGCGCAATGAGCAGTTCTTC
TRBV27	-	-	TRBJ2-5	CASSPDRETQYF	TGTGCCAGCAGTCCAGACAGAGAGACCCAGTACTTC